Listed below are T cell receptor beta chains from one sample, sequenced in a study of cytotoxic CD8 clonotypes in ibrutinib-treated CLL. Method: immunoSEQ multiplex PCR; TCRdb's copy keeps in-frame clones and lacks some. The sample carries 150,000 or so clones, under 85% recorded once. The input for sequencing was PBMCs, taken after 24 months of ibrutinib treatment. Receptor source: a human donor with chronic lymphocytic leukemia. Both conserved end residues are part of each CDR3. A D gene is named only where the DNA matches it firmly. The size field is filled for only some rows; it gives once, few, many or a size class.

size	V	D	J	DNA	CDR3
NA	TRBV27	NA	TRBJ2-7	TGTGCCAGCAGTTTTATCCAAGGAGGGTCCTACGAGCAGTACTTC	CASSFIQGGSYEQYF
NA	TRBV2	TRBD1	TRBJ1-2	TGTGCCAGCAGGGGGGACAGGGGAAAGGCCTATGGCTACACCTTC	CASRGDRGKAYGYTF
NA	TRBV9	TRBD1	TRBJ2-7	TGTGCCAGCAGCCGACAGGGATACGAGCAGTACTTC	CASSRQGYEQYF
NA	TRBV5-1	NA	TRBJ1-3	TGCGCCAGCAGCTTATCGTCCAGGGCTGGAAACACCATATATTTT	CASSLSSRAGNTIYF
NA	TRBV6-6	NA	TRBJ2-7	TGTGCCAGCAGTTACTACCCGGCCCAGACCTACGAGCAGTACTTC	CASSYYPAQTYEQYF
NA	TRBV30	TRBD2	TRBJ2-1	TGTGCCTGGCAGCGGGGGGCTCTAAGCTCCTACAATGAGCAGTTCTTC	CAWQRGALSSYNEQFF
NA	TRBV6-6	NA	TRBJ2-5	TGTGCCAGCAGTTTGGGAGAGACCCAGTACTTC	CASSLGETQYF
NA	TRBV28	NA	TRBJ2-6	TGTGCCAGCAGTTCACTCGGCGCCGGGGCCAACGTCCTGACTTTC	CASSSLGAGANVLTF
NA	TRBV27	NA	TRBJ2-7	TGTGCCAGCAGTTTAATCGGGAGCTCCTACGAGCAGTACTTC	CASSLIGSSYEQYF
NA	TRBV7-2	NA	TRBJ2-2	TGTGCCAGCAGCGTAAACACCGGGGAGCTGTTTTTT	CASSVNTGELFF
NA	TRBV18	TRBD2	TRBJ2-7	TGTGCCAGCTCAGTCACTAGCGGGAGGTTCAACGAGCAGTACTTC	CASSVTSGRFNEQYF
few	TRBV5-1	TRBD2	TRBJ2-5	TGCGCCAGCAGCCGGCTGTCCGGACTAGCGGGAGAGACCCAGTACTTC	CASSRLSGLAGETQYF
NA	TRBV6-4	NA	TRBJ1-4	TGTGCCTCCCGAAGGGCCCCTAATGAAAAACTGTTTTTT	CASRRAPNEKLFF
NA	TRBV7-9	TRBD2	TRBJ2-7	TGTGCCAGCAGCTTGCGGGGGGACTCCTACGAGCAGTACTTC	CASSLRGDSYEQYF
NA	TRBV19	NA	TRBJ1-2	TGTGCCAGTAGTTCTGGACAGTTCGATGGCTACACCTTC	CASSSGQFDGYTF
NA	TRBV21-1	NA	TRBJ1-4	TGTGCCAGCAGCAAAGATTGTCGTGGGACGTCAAACTATAATGAAAAACTGTTTTTT	CASSKDCRGTSNYNEKLFF
NA	TRBV4-3	TRBD1	TRBJ1-5	TGCGCCAGCAGCCAGAAGACAGGGGGCAATCAGCCCCAGCATTTT	CASSQKTGGNQPQHF
NA	TRBV12-5	TRBD2	TRBJ2-3	TGTGCTAGTGGGCTAGCGGGGGCCCACACAGATACGCAGTATTTT	CASGLAGAHTDTQYF
NA	TRBV5-1	NA	TRBJ2-5	TGCGCCAGCAGCCGGGAGGAGACCCAGTACTTC	CASSREETQYF
NA	TRBV6-1	NA	TRBJ2-1	TGTGCCAGCTCCTTGCATCTGAGCTCCTACAATGAGCAGTTCTTC	CASSLHLSSYNEQFF
NA	TRBV5-1	TRBD1	TRBJ1-4	TGCGCCAGCCGACAGGGGGGAAACAATGAAAAACTGTTTTTT	CASRQGGNNEKLFF
NA	TRBV19	NA	TRBJ1-1	TGTGCCAGTAGTATAGGCATTAAGAACACTGAAGCTTTCTTT	CASSIGIKNTEAFF
NA	TRBV30	NA	TRBJ2-3	TGTGCCTGGAGTGCCAACAGGGTCATGAGCACAGATACGCAGTATTTT	CAWSANRVMSTDTQYF
NA	TRBV19	NA	TRBJ1-2	TGTGCCAGTAGTTCCCGGGGTCTGGCTGGCTACACCTTC	CASSSRGLAGYTF
few	TRBV28	TRBD1	TRBJ1-5	TGTGCCAGCAAAGTCCTGGGACAGGGTGTTCAGCCCCAGCATTTT	CASKVLGQGVQPQHF
NA	TRBV28	NA	TRBJ1-1	TGTGCCAGCAGTTTTAGGGTACTGAACACTGAAGCTTTCTTT	CASSFRVLNTEAFF
NA	TRBV7-8	NA	TRBJ2-7	TGTGCCAGCAGCTTCGTTCTTCTGGGGGCGGGCGAGCAGTACTTC	CASSFVLLGAGEQYF
NA	TRBV7-2	NA	TRBJ2-2	TGTGCCAGCAGCTTAGAACCGGGCACCGGGGAGCTGTTTTTT	CASSLEPGTGELFF
NA	TRBV5-1	NA	TRBJ2-2	TGCGCCAGCAGTCTTGGGGCAACGAACACCGGGGAGCTGTTTTTT	CASSLGATNTGELFF
NA	TRBV18	NA	TRBJ2-2	TGTGCCAGCTCGCGGAACACCGGGGAGCTGTTTTTT	CASSRNTGELFF
NA	TRBV19	TRBD2	TRBJ2-3	TGTGCCAGTAGTAAGGGACTAGCGGGAGCTAGCACAGATACGCAGTATTTT	CASSKGLAGASTDTQYF
NA	TRBV15	NA	TRBJ1-4	TGTGCCACCAGCAGTCAGGGCTCGAGGAATGAAAAACTGTTTTTT	CATSSQGSRNEKLFF
NA	TRBV2	TRBD1	TRBJ1-5	TGTGCCAGCAGTGACGTCCGACAGGGGGTGGGTCAGCCCCAGCATTTT	CASSDVRQGVGQPQHF
NA	TRBV7-9	NA	TRBJ2-5	TGTGCCAGCAGCTCAAGGCTGGAAGGAGAGACCCAGTACTTC	CASSSRLEGETQYF
NA	TRBV2	TRBD1	TRBJ2-1	TGTGCCAGCAGTGAACTAAGGGGGCTTGAGCAGTTCTTC	CASSELRGLEQFF
NA	TRBV7-9	TRBD1	TRBJ1-4	TGTGCCAGCAGCTCCAACCCGGGACAGGGGGAGAATAAACTGTTTTTT	CASSSNPGQGENKLFF
NA	TRBV7-2	TRBD1	TRBJ1-2	TGTGCCAGCAGCTCTACAGGGGCCTATGGCTACACCTTC	CASSSTGAYGYTF
NA	TRBV9	NA	TRBJ1-2	TGTGCCAGCAGCGGAATCGGGAGGGGCGATGGCTACACCTTC	CASSGIGRGDGYTF
few	TRBV19	NA	TRBJ2-1	TGTGCCAGTAGTATAGATGGCGGTGGGGTTTACAATGAGCAGTTCTTC	CASSIDGGGVYNEQFF
NA	TRBV6-5	TRBD1	TRBJ1-5	TGTGCCAGCAGTGAACGGGGGGACAGCTTGCCATCCTTT	CASSERGDSLPSF
NA	TRBV5-5	NA	TRBJ1-1	TGTGCCAGCAGCTTGGGACACCAGAACACTGAAGCTTTCTTT	CASSLGHQNTEAFF
NA	TRBV6-5	NA	TRBJ1-1	TGTGCCAGCAGTCTAGCGGGGTTCACTGAAGCTTTCTTT	CASSLAGFTEAFF
once	TRBV7-2	NA	TRBJ2-7	TGTGCCAGCAGCACCGGGGACCGCAAACTGAAGTACTTC	CASSTGDRKLKYF
NA	TRBV5-4	NA	TRBJ2-2	TGTGCCAGCAGCTCCAGGGAGAACACCGGGGAGCTGTTTTTT	CASSSRENTGELFF
NA	TRBV7-2	NA	TRBJ2-2	TGTGCCAGCACCTCGGGGGGCATCGGGGAGCTGTTTTTT	CASTSGGIGELFF
once	TRBV7-9	NA	TRBJ2-2	TGTGCCAGCAGCTACCCCGACAGATCAAACACCGGGGAGCTGTTTTTT	CASSYPDRSNTGELFF
NA	TRBV7-6	NA	TRBJ1-1	TGTGCCAGCAGCTTAGCCCCCCGGCATCACACTGAAGCTTTCTTT	CASSLAPRHHTEAFF
NA	TRBV19	NA	TRBJ1-1	TGTGCCAGTAGTATATCTACAGAGAAAATGAAAGGAAACACTGAAGCTTTCTTT	CASSISTEKMKGNTEAFF
NA	TRBV2	TRBD1	TRBJ2-1	TGTGCCAGCAGTTCCTACGTGGATAACAGGGGTGAGCAGTTCTTC	CASSSYVDNRGEQFF
NA	TRBV4-3	TRBD1	TRBJ1-1	TGCGCCAGCAGCCCGCAAGCAGGGGGCGAAGGCACTGAAGCTTTCTTT	CASSPQAGGEGTEAFF
NA	TRBV5-6	TRBD1	TRBJ2-7	TGTGCCAGCAGCTTGAAGGGTGACAGGGGGTTCGGGGAGCAGTACTTC	CASSLKGDRGFGEQYF
NA	TRBV19	NA	TRBJ1-1	TGTGCCAGTAGTACCTCATTGGGGGAGCCGAAAAACACTGAAGCTTTCTTT	CASSTSLGEPKNTEAFF
NA	TRBV27	NA	TRBJ1-3	TGTGCCAGCAGCGGGGCAGGCTCTGGAAACACCATATATTTT	CASSGAGSGNTIYF
NA	TRBV11-2	NA	TRBJ1-1	TGTGCCAGCAGGGCAATAACAGGGAGAGGGACTGAAGCTTTCTTT	CASRAITGRGTEAFF
once	TRBV27	NA	TRBJ1-5	TGTGCCAGCAGTTTATCGGCAGGGTTGACCCAGCATTTT	CASSLSAGLTQHF
NA	TRBV27	TRBD1	TRBJ1-1	TGTGCCAGCAGCCATCAGACAGGGGAGCAGGCTTTCTTT	CASSHQTGEQAFF
NA	TRBV18	TRBD1	TRBJ1-5	TGTGCCAGCTCACCACCGACAGGGCCGGGCAATCAGCCCCAGCATTTT	CASSPPTGPGNQPQHF
NA	TRBV6-6	NA	TRBJ1-1	TGTGCCAGCAGTTACACGAACACTGAAGCTTTCTTT	CASSYTNTEAFF
many	TRBV18	TRBD1	TRBJ2-1	TGTGCCAGCTCTCCGGACAGGGGCAACGATGAGCAGTTCTTC	CASSPDRGNDEQFF